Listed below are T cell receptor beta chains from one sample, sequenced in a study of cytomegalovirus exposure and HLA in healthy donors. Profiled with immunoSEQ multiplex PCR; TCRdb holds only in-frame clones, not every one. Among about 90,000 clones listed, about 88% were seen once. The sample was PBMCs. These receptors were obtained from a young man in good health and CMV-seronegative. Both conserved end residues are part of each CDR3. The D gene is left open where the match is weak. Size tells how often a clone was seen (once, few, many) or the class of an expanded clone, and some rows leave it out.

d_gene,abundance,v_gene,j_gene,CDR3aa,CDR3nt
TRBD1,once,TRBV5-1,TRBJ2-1,CASSLRGDRGINNEQFF,TGCGCCAGCAGCTTGAGGGGGGACAGGGGCATCAACAATGAGCAGTTCTTC
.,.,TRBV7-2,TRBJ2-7,CASSIGQWHATYEQYF,TGTGCCAGCAGCATCGGACAGTGGCACGCAACCTACGAGCAGTACTTC
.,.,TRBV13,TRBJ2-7,CASSSYRDQAYEQYF,TGTGCCAGCAGCTCTTATAGAGACCAGGCCTACGAGCAGTACTTC
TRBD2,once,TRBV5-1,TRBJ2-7,CASSPELAGGHEQYF,TGCGCCAGCAGCCCCGAACTAGCGGGAGGGCACGAGCAGTACTTC
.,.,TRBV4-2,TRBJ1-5,CASSLEGQPNQPQHF,TGTGCCAGCAGCCTAGAAGGACAGCCGAATCAGCCCCAGCATTTT
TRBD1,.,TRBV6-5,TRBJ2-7,CASSYSGTGGVEQYF,TGTGCCAGCAGTTACTCTGGGACAGGGGGAGTGGAGCAGTACTTC
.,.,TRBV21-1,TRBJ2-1,CASSKSVGRARNEQFF,TGTGCCAGCAGCAAAAGCGTCGGGAGGGCGAGAAATGAGCAGTTCTTC
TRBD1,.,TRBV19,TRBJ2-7,CATSLTGEWEQYF,TGTGCCACCAGCTTGACAGGGGAGTGGGAGCAGTACTTC
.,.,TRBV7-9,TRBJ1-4,CSSSPTGLDEKLFF,TGTTCCAGCAGCCCCACAGGGTTGGATGAAAAACTGTTTTTT
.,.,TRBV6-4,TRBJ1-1,CASSVRGSTEAFF,TGTGCCAGCAGTGTGCGGGGGAGTACTGAAGCTTTCTTT
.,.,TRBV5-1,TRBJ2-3,CASKLSGITDTQYF,TGCGCCAGCAAGCTTAGCGGAATCACAGATACGCAGTATTTT
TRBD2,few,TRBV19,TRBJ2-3,CASSLRLAGGPDTQYF,TGTGCCAGTAGTCTTCGACTAGCGGGAGGGCCAGATACGCAGTATTTT
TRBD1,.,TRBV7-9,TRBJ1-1,CASSKSGTGKSYTEAFF,TGTGCCAGCAGCAAATCCGGGACAGGGAAATCGTACACTGAAGCTTTCTTT
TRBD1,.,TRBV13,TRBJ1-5,CASSQTGGGQPQHF,TGTGCCAGCAGCCAAACAGGGGGCGGGCAGCCCCAGCATTTT
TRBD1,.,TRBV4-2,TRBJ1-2,CASSPTGEDSTNYGYTF,TGTGCCAGCAGCCCGACAGGGGAGGACTCAACTAACTATGGCTACACCTTC
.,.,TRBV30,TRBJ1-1,CAWSHFNSGNTEAFF,TGTGCCTGGAGCCACTTCAATTCGGGAAACACTGAAGCTTTCTTT
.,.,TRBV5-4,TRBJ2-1,CASSWVKGGYNEQFF,TGTGCCAGCAGCTGGGTGAAAGGAGGCTACAATGAGCAGTTCTTC
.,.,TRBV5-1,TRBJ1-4,CASSAWRGGEKLFF,TGCGCCAGCAGCGCGTGGAGGGGAGGCGAAAAACTGTTTTTT
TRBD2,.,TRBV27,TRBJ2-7,CASSPGLAGYEQYF,TGTGCCAGCAGCCCGGGACTAGCGGGTTACGAGCAGTACTTC
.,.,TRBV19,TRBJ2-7,CASAGSYEQYF,TGTGCCAGTGCGGGCAGCTACGAGCAGTACTTC
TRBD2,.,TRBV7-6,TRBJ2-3,CASSRDLSGSRADTQYF,TGTGCCAGCAGCCGCGACCTTAGCGGGAGTAGGGCAGATACGCAGTATTTT
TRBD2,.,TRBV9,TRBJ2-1,CASSASGTSGKGEQFF,TGTGCCAGCAGCGCCTCCGGGACTAGCGGGAAAGGTGAGCAGTTCTTC
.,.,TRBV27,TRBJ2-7,CASASGVTVTYEQYF,TGTGCCAGCGCCTCGGGAGTGACGGTCACCTACGAGCAGTACTTC
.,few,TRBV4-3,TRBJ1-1,CASSQGTLNTEAFF,TGCGCCAGCAGCCAAGGGACACTGAACACTGAAGCTTTCTTT
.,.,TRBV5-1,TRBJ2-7,CASRRAVEQYF,TGCGCCAGCAGGAGGGCGGTCGAGCAGTACTTC
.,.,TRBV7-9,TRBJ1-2,CASSPGTGTYGYTF,TGTGCCAGCAGCCCAGGAACAGGGACCTATGGCTACACCTTC
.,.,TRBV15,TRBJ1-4,CATSRDRLGELFF,TGTGCCACCAGCAGAGATCGTTTGGGAGAACTGTTTTTT
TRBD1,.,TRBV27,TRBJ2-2,CASSFSRGHTGELFF,TGTGCCAGCAGTTTCTCCAGGGGGCACACCGGGGAGCTGTTTTTT
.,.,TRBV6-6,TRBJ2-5,CASSSPGKETQYF,TGTGCCAGCAGTTCCCCGGGGAAAGAGACCCAGTACTTC
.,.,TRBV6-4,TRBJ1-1,CASSELGGGRTEAFF,TGTGCCAGCAGTGAACTGGGGGGGGGCCGCACTGAAGCTTTCTTT
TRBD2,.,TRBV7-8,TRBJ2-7,CASSLGLAGYEQYF,TGTGCCAGCAGCTTAGGACTAGCGGGCTACGAGCAGTACTTC
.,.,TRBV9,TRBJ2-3,CASSDDHLGGTDTQYF,TGTGCCAGCAGCGATGACCACCTCGGGGGCACAGATACGCAGTATTTT
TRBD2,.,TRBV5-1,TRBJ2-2,CASSLDGGGSTGELFF,TGCGCCAGCAGCTTGGATGGCGGGGGATCCACCGGGGAGCTGTTTTTT
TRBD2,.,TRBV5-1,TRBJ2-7,CASSHSTSGSYEQYF,TGCGCCAGCAGCCACTCGACTAGCGGGAGTTACGAGCAGTACTTC
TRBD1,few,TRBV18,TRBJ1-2,CASSPFQGAVDYGYTF,TGTGCCAGCTCACCCTTCCAGGGGGCAGTAGACTATGGCTACACCTTC
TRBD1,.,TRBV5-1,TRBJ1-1,CASSFTGVMNTEAFF,TGCGCCAGCAGCTTTACAGGGGTCATGAACACTGAAGCTTTCTTT
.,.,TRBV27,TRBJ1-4,CASSSYGRVREKLFF,TGTGCCAGCAGTTCTTATGGCAGGGTTCGTGAAAAACTGTTTTTT
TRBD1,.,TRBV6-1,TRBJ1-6,CASKQGEVGSPLHF,TGTGCCAGTAAACAGGGGGAGGTCGGTTCACCCCTCCACTTT